Listed here are 13 T cell receptor beta chains from one sample, sequenced in a study of beta chain features in type 1 diabetes. Reverse transcribing all isolated RNA meant expressed TCRB transcripts were sequenced. Clones were read by immunoSEQ multiplex PCR, and TCRdb kept only the in-frame ones, dropping some. The sample consists of a few hundred thousand clones, roughly 13% of them appearing once. Points from the study as a whole: TCRB CDR3s from Type 1 diabetes patients were moderately but significantly shorter in all four CD4+ subsets.

Their specific antigens are unknown. Material for sequencing was naive CD4+ T cells from blood. These receptors were obtained from a young woman with type 1 diabetes.

CDR3 region: CASSDRMSDTQYF. The CDR3 DNA sequence: TGTGCCAGTAGTGACAGAATGAGCGATACGCAGTATTTT. The chain has TRBV19 and TRBJ2-3; weak D call: TRBD1 (5 bases). Trimming pared 5 bases from V and 6 bases from J, leaving 12 bases between. The CDR3 contains 13 residues. CDR1 is LNHDA, CDR2 SQIVND, per germline (reference sequence).

The chain recombines TRBV30 with TRBJ2-7, with D maybe TRBD1 (5 bases). CDR1 is GTSNPN, CDR2 SVGIG, per germline (reference sequence). This CDR3 contains 12 residues. Trimming shortened V by 2 bases and J by 2 bases, and 7 bases separated the two germline ends. CDR3 sequence (DNA): TGTGCCTGGAGTACAGGACCCTACGAGCAGTACTTC. Amino acid sequence: CAWSTGPYEQYF.

Of note for this clone: The same CDR3 arises from other DNA sequences in this sample as well. The rearrangement links TRBV20-1 to TRBJ1-1; D is uncertain. The CDR3 covers 11 residues. CDR1 is DFQATT and CDR2 is SNEGSKA in the germline V gene (reference sequence). The V end was cut by 1 base, the J end by 3 bases, with 3 bases between. The CDR3 coding sequence is TGCAGTGCTAGAGGAGACACTGAAGCTTTCTTT. This codes for CSARGDTEAFF.

The chain links TRBV15 to TRBJ1-2, with D possibly matching TRBD1 (6 bases). This CDR3 has 16 amino acids. Trimming took 1 base from V and 0 from J, leaving 12 bases between them. Per germline, CDR1 LNHNV and CDR2 YYDKDF (reference sequence). The CDR3 DNA sequence: TGTGCCACCAGCAGAGGGGGGACACTGACTAACTATGGCTACACCTTC. Translation gives CATSRGGTLTNYGYTF. The variable domain in full, with the rest retrieved from reference TRBV15 and TRBJ1-2, is DAMVIQNPRYQVTQFGKPVTLSCSQTLNHNVMYWYQQKSSQAPKLLFHYYDKDFNNEADTPDNFQSRRPNTSFCFLDIRSPGLGDTAMYLCATSRGGTLTNYGYTFGSGTRLTVV.

This chain connects TRBV19 to TRBJ2-5; 12 nucleotides align to TRBD2. This CDR3 is built from 14 residues. V lost 5 bases to trimming and J lost 5 bases; unmatched junction nucleotides: 3. Germline lookup yields CDR1 LNHDA and CDR2 SQIVND (reference sequence). This CDR3 is CASSPTSGSETQYF. CDR3 coding DNA: TGTGCCAGTAGTCCGACTAGCGGGAGTGAGACCCAGTACTTC.

The V and J genes are TRBV28 and TRBJ1-2; no clear D gene. The germline V and J ends were trimmed by 2 bases and 4 bases, with 17 bases remaining between them. Germline-derived CDR1 and CDR2 are MDHEN and SYDVKM. The CDR3 consists of 16 residues. The CDR3 here is CASSLAPQVGGYGYTF. Here the CDR3 DNA reads TGTGCCAGCAGTTTAGCCCCTCAGGTTGGAGGCTATGGCTACACCTTC.

The chain carries TRBV7-3 and TRBJ1-1; 8 bases are shared with TRBD1. CDR3 length: 12 residues. Germline values: CDR1 SGHTA, CDR2 FQGTGA. V shed 5 bases, J shed 7 bases, and the junction held 3 bases outside the gene matches. Written as DNA, the CDR3 is TGTGCCAGCAGCCCAGGACAGGGTGAAGCTTTCTTT. Protein product: CASSPGQGEAFF.

The chain has TRBV4-3 and TRBJ1-2; 7 bases agree with TRBD1. Trimming at V came to 4 bases and at J to 1 base, leaving 6 bases not matched to a gene. Germline loops: CDR1 LGHNA, CDR2 YSLEER. The CDR3 consists of 15 residues. Here the CDR3 reads CASSRGTESNYGYTF. The CDR3 DNA reads TGCGCCAGCAGCCGGGGGACAGAGAGTAACTATGGCTACACCTTC.

The V gene is TRBV7-7, the J gene TRBJ2-3, with 7 bases identical to TRBD1. From germline, CDR1 is SSHAT and CDR2 FNYEAQ (reference sequence). The CDR3 covers 13 residues. Trimming took 2 bases from V and 6 from J; bases not matched to a gene: 2. This chain's CDR3 is CASSLSRGDTQYF. CDR3 nucleotide sequence: TGTGCCAGCAGCTTATCCAGGGGGGATACGCAGTATTTT. The full variable domain, completed using reference TRBV7-7 and TRBJ2-3, is GAGVSQSPRYKVTKRGQDVTLRCDPISSHATLYWYQQALGQGPEFLTYFNYEAQPDKSGLPSDRFSAERPEGSISTLTIQRTEQRDSAMYRCASSLSRGDTQYFGPGTRLTVL.

The chain employs TRBV18 and TRBJ1-2; weak D call: TRBD1 (6 bases). Trimming shortened V by 6 bases and J by 2 bases, and 10 bases separated the two germline ends. Germline assignment: CDR1 KGHSH and CDR2 LQKENI. CDR3 size: 13 residues. This CDR3 is CASSAGANYGYTF. The CDR3 nucleotides are TGTGCCAGCTCGGCAGGGGCCAACTATGGCTACACCTTC.

The chain uses TRBV7-9 and TRBJ2-1, with 9 bases aligning to TRBD1. Germline loops: CDR1 SEHNR, CDR2 FQNEAQ (reference sequence). The V gene end was trimmed by 4 bases and the J gene end by 11 bases; junction bases not matched to a gene: 3. This CDR3 is 12 amino acids long. CDR3 nucleotides: TGTGCCAGCAGCTCGGACAGGGGAAAGCAGTTCTTC. As protein: CASSSDRGKQFF.

CDR3 in amino acids: CASSSPGMAYEQYF. The CDR3 DNA reads TGTGCCAGCAGCTCCCCAGGGATGGCCTACGAGCAGTACTTC. The chain combines TRBV6-5 with TRBJ2-7; possibly TRBD1 for D (5 bases). The CDR3 runs 14 residues. From germline, CDR1 is MNHEY and CDR2 SVGAGI. V was pared by 6 bases and J by 2 bases, with 14 bases between.

The table lists this clone with a few counts. The chain recombines TRBV2 with TRBJ1-1; D unresolved. CDR1 and CDR2 from the germline V gene are SNHLY and FYNNEI. There are 12 residues in the CDR3. The V and J ends lost 6 bases and 5 bases respectively, with 10 bases between them. The CDR3 coding sequence is TGTGCCAGCAGCTACAGTTCGACTGAAGCTTTCTTT. Translated: CASSYSSTEAFF. Drawing the rest from reference TRBV2 and TRBJ1-1, the complete variable domain is EPEVTQTPSHQVTQMGQEVILRCVPISNHLYFYWYRQILGQKVEFLVSFYNNEISEKSEIFDDQFSVERPDGSNFTLKIRSTKLEDSAMYFCASSYSSTEAFFGQGTRLTVV.